These T cell receptor beta chains were read from a single sample in a study of cytomegalovirus exposure and HLA in healthy donors. The protocol was immunoSEQ multiplex PCR, while the TCRdb copy is restricted to in-frame clones and leaves out a portion. The table for this sample gives more than 90,000 clones. The sample comprised PBMCs. Receptors originate from a man aged 30 to 39 in good health and CMV-seronegative. Each CDR3 is given with its conserved first and last residue. A D gene is named only where the DNA matches it firmly.

D: NA
V: TRBV6-5
J: TRBJ2-2
CDR3: CASSRLNTGELFF
DNA: TGTGCCAGCAGTAGACTGAACACCGGGGAGCTGTTTTTT

D: NA
V: TRBV5-1
J: TRBJ2-1
CDR3: CASSLDLFSSYNEQFF
DNA: TGCGCCAGCAGCTTGGACCTTTTTAGCTCCTACAATGAGCAGTTCTTC

D: TRBD1
V: TRBV5-4
J: TRBJ2-2
CDR3: CASSSGQGRYTGELFF
DNA: TGTGCCAGCAGCTCCGGACAGGGGCGGTACACCGGGGAGCTGTTTTTT

D: NA
V: TRBV6-1
J: TRBJ2-5
CDR3: CASSDVYRASQETQYF
DNA: TGTGCCAGCAGTGATGTATACAGGGCCTCCCAAGAGACCCAGTACTTC

D: NA
V: TRBV18
J: TRBJ2-7
CDR3: CASSPIETSYEQYF
DNA: TGTGCCAGCTCACCAATCGAGACTAGTTACGAGCAGTACTTC

D: NA
V: TRBV18
J: TRBJ2-3
CDR3: CASSRDSFATDTQYF
DNA: TGTGCCAGCTCACGTGACAGCTTTGCCACAGATACGCAGTATTTT

D: TRBD2
V: TRBV5-1
J: TRBJ2-5
CDR3: CASSPVETSGGETQYF
DNA: TGCGCCAGCAGCCCCGTTGAGACTAGCGGGGGAGAGACCCAGTACTTC

D: TRBD2
V: TRBV5-4
J: TRBJ2-4
CDR3: CASSFGGARGNIQYF
DNA: TGTGCCAGCAGCTTCGGGGGGGCCAGGGGAAACATTCAGTACTTC

D: TRBD2
V: TRBV11-2
J: TRBJ2-5
CDR3: CASSLGATSGAWPMAQYF
DNA: TGTGCCAGCAGCTTAGGTGCGACTAGCGGGGCCTGGCCGATGGCCCAGTACTTC

D: TRBD1
V: TRBV7-9
J: TRBJ2-2
CDR3: CASSLSFGTGADTGELFF
DNA: TGTGCCAGCAGCTTAAGCTTTGGGACAGGGGCTGACACCGGGGAGCTGTTTTTT

D: NA
V: TRBV9
J: TRBJ1-6
CDR3: CASSVGAPPLHF
DNA: TGTGCCAGCAGCGTAGGGGCCCCACCCCTCCACTTT

D: TRBD2
V: TRBV9
J: TRBJ2-5
CDR3: CASSVGGRGSQETQYF
DNA: TGTGCCAGCAGCGTAGGCGGGCGGGGGTCTCAAGAGACCCAGTACTTC

D: TRBD1
V: TRBV5-1
J: TRBJ1-2
CDR3: CASTPDRGGYGYTF
DNA: TGCGCCAGCACCCCGGACAGGGGCGGCTATGGCTACACCTTC

D: NA
V: TRBV5-4
J: TRBJ2-7
CDR3: CASSLAGGAHSYEQYF
DNA: TGTGCCAGCAGCTTGGCTGGCGGGGCGCACTCCTACGAGCAGTACTTC

D: NA
V: TRBV6-6
J: TRBJ1-3
CDR3: CASRGGSGNTIYF
DNA: TGTGCCAGCAGGGGGGGCTCTGGAAACACCATATATTTT

D: NA
V: TRBV6-1
J: TRBJ1-5
CDR3: CASSEGGSNQPQHF
DNA: TGTGCCAGCAGTGAAGGAGGGAGCAATCAGCCCCAGCATTTT

D: TRBD1
V: TRBV6-6
J: TRBJ1-1
CDR3: CASSYQGATPNTEAFF
DNA: TGTGCCAGCAGTTACCAGGGGGCCACTCCGAACACTGAAGCTTTCTTT

D: TRBD1
V: TRBV6-5
J: TRBJ2-3
CDR3: CASSYTNRGGTDTQYF
DNA: TGTGCCAGCAGTTACACTAACAGGGGAGGCACAGATACGCAGTATTTT

D: NA
V: TRBV29-1
J: TRBJ2-2
CDR3: CSVVAGSGELFF
DNA: TGCAGCGTAGTCGCGGGTTCTGGGGAGCTGTTTTTT

D: NA
V: TRBV10-3
J: TRBJ1-1
CDR3: CAISVAASNTEAFF
DNA: TGTGCCATCAGTGTAGCAGCTTCGAACACTGAAGCTTTCTTT

D: TRBD1
V: TRBV12-5
J: TRBJ2-6
CDR3: CASGLGQGYGANVLTF
DNA: TGTGCTAGTGGTTTGGGACAGGGGTACGGGGCCAACGTCCTGACTTTC

D: NA
V: TRBV6-5
J: TRBJ1-1
CDR3: CASSYRGGMNTEAFF
DNA: TGTGCCAGCAGTTATAGGGGGGGGATGAACACTGAAGCTTTCTTT

D: TRBD2
V: TRBV11-2
J: TRBJ2-7
CDR3: CASSLLAGSSYEQYF
DNA: TGTGCCAGCAGCCTACTAGCGGGGAGCTCCTACGAGCAGTACTTC

D: NA
V: TRBV19
J: TRBJ1-6
CDR3: CASRYRVDIIYSPLHF
DNA: TGTGCCAGTCGATACAGGGTAGATATAATATATTCACCCCTCCACTTT

D: TRBD1
V: TRBV28
J: TRBJ1-2
CDR3: CASSTGGAYGYTF
DNA: TGTGCCAGCAGCACAGGGGGCGCCTATGGCTACACCTTC

D: TRBD2
V: TRBV7-3
J: TRBJ2-1
CDR3: CASSSNPGGWGAYNEQFF
DNA: TGTGCCAGCAGCTCGAACCCCGGGGGGTGGGGGGCCTACAATGAGCAGTTCTTC